The 10 T cell receptor beta chains listed next were all sequenced from one sample in a study of response to subunit inactivated influenza vaccine. TCRdb reprocessed the RT-PCR reads with MiXCR, giving one entry per CDR3 protein. The repertoire holds about 190,000 distinct CDR3 sequences, roughly an eighth seen once, with roughly 25% in the top ten. The sample here was CD8+ T cells sorted from PBMCs, taken approximately 5 days after vaccination. The source is a man aged 45 to 65 who received an inactivated influenza vaccine.

This clonotype was seen a handful of times. The chain combines TRBV5-1 with TRBJ2-2, with 9 bases matching TRBD2. J was trimmed by 8 bases and V by 4 bases; bases with no gene match: 12. Germline V gene lookup returns CDR1 SGHRS and CDR2 YFSETQ. CDR3 length: 16 residues. CDR3 sequence: CASSPGSAGGPGELFF. CDR3 DNA sequence: TGCGCCAGCAGCCCCGGCTCCGCGGGGGGGCCGGGGGAGCTGTTTTTT.

This clonotype was seen a few times. The chain carries TRBV6-1 and TRBJ2-1, with D perhaps TRBD2 (7 bases). Germline CDR1 MNHNS, CDR2 SASEGT. The CDR3 is 14 amino acids. V was pared by 7 bases and J by 7 bases, with 17 bases between. CDR3 nucleotides: TGTGCCAGCAAAGGGGGGGTCCTTTGGAATGAGCAGTTCTTC. Its translation: CASKGGVLWNEQFF.

The V and J genes are TRBV29-1 and TRBJ2-1; the match to TRBD2 covers 7 bases. In germline, CDR1 is SQVTM, CDR2 ANQGSEA. This CDR3 comprises 15 residues. Germline trimming cut 2 bases from V and 0 bases from J; bases unmatched to any gene: 4. The CDR3 nucleotides are TGCAGCGTTGAAACGAGGGAGGGCTCCTACAATGAGCAGTTCTTC. Translation gives CSVETREGSYNEQFF.

The chain is built from TRBV5-5 and TRBJ2-7; TRBD1 or TRBD2 may be the D gene (5 bases each). The CDR3 has 13 amino acids. Germline assignment: CDR1 SGHKS and CDR2 YYEKEE (reference sequence). V was cut by 2 bases and J by 5 bases, with 11 bases left in between. The CDR3 sequence: CASSFLGDHEQYF. DNA of the CDR3: TGTGCCAGCAGCTTCTTGGGGGACCACGAGCAGTACTTC.

This clonotype has at least ten counts. V is TRBV9 and J is TRBJ2-1; D not resolved. The CDR3 has 15 residues. CDR1 is SGDLS, CDR2 YYNGEE, per germline. V lost 1 base and J 8 bases, leaving 16 bases between the germline ends. The CDR3 protein is CASSVSFRSSDEQFF. The CDR3 DNA reads as TGTGCCAGCAGCGTAAGTTTTAGAAGTAGTGATGAGCAGTTCTTC.

This clonotype was detected a few times. The rearrangement joins TRBV11-2 to TRBJ2-7, with D maybe TRBD2 (6 bases). From germline, CDR1 is SGHAT and CDR2 FQNNGV. The CDR3 totals 14 residues. Deletions cut 1 base from V and 3 bases from J, with 10 bases between. This chain's CDR3 is CASSLAGDLYEQYF. The CDR3 nucleotides are TGTGCCAGCAGCTTAGCGGGGGACCTCTACGAGCAGTACTTC.

The chain combines TRBV6-2 or TRBV6-3 with TRBJ2-6; the match to TRBD1 covers 10 bases. The germline V gene encodes CDR1 MNHEY and CDR2 SVGEGT. This CDR3 has 23 amino acids. The V segment lost 0 bases and the J segment 4 bases; nucleotides outside the gene matches: 21. The CDR3 region has the DNA TGTGCCAGCAGTTACTCCCTAGGTTTTATACCGGGACAGGGGCGATTCGGGGCCAACGTCCTGACTTTC. It specifies CASSYSLGFIPGQGRFGANVLTF.

This clonotype was counted a few times. The rearrangement joins TRBV5-1 to TRBJ2-7; TRBD1 aligns across 9 bases. CDR1 and CDR2 from the germline V gene are SGHRS and YFSETQ. The CDR3 loop spans 16 amino acids. V lost 4 bases and J lost 0; bases outside the gene matches: 8. The CDR3 DNA is TGCGCCAGCAGCGCCTGGACAGGGGTGGGCTCCTACGAGCAGTACTTC. Translated: CASSAWTGVGSYEQYF.

This clonotype came up a few times. The chain employs TRBV5-6 and TRBJ2-1; a weak D match, TRBD2 (5 bases). V was clipped by 1 base and J by 7 bases, with 12 bases between them. Germline loops: CDR1 SGHDT, CDR2 YYEEEE. The CDR3 contains 14 residues. The CDR3: CASSLLWELNEQFF. The CDR3 region has the DNA TGTGCCAGCAGCTTGTTGTGGGAGTTGAATGAGCAGTTCTTC.

At least ten counts were recorded for this clonotype. CDR3 in DNA: TGTGCCAGCTCACCAGGGATCATCCACAATGAGCAGTTCTTC. Its protein is CASSPGIIHNEQFF. This sequence joins TRBV12-3 or TRBV12-4 and TRBJ2-1; D is perhaps TRBD1 (5 bases). The ends were cut back, 8 bases at V and 5 bases at J, with 16 bases in the middle. This CDR3 has 14 amino acids.